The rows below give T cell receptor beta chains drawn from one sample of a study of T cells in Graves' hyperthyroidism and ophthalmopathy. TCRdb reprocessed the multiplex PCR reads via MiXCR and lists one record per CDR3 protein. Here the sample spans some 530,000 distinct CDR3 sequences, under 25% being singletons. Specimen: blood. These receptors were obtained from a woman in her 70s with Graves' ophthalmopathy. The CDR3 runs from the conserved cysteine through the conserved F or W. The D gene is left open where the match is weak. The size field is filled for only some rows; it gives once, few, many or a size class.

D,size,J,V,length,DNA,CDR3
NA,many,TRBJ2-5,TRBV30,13,TGTGCCTGGAACCCAGGAGGCGGAGAGACCCAGTACTTC,CAWNPGGGETQYF
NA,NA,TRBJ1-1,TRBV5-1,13,TGCGTCAGCAGCAAGGACCCCGGGACTGAAGCTTTCTTT,CVSSKDPGTEAFF
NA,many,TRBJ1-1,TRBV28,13,TGTGCCAGCACTAGCTCCGTTAACACTGAAGCTTTCTTT,CASTSSVNTEAFF
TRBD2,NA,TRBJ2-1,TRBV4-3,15,TGCGCCAGCAGCCAAGATGCTAGCGGGAACAATGAGCAGTTCTTC,CASSQDASGNNEQFF
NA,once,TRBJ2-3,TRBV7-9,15,TGTGCCAGCAGCCCCGCCCGGTTGGGGACAGATACGCAGTATTTT,CASSPARLGTDTQYF
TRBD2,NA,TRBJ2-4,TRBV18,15,TGTGCCAGCTCACCCCGGGGGGGAGCCAAAAACATTCAGTACTTC,CASSPRGGAKNIQYF
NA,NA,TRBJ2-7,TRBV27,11,TGTGCCAGCGGATCATACTACGAGCAGTACTTC,CASGSYYEQYF
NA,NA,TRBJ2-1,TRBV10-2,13,TGCGCCAGCAGTGAGGGACAGTTGCATGAGCAGTTCTTC,CASSEGQLHEQFF
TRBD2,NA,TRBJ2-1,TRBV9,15,TGTGCCAGCAGCTCTAGCGGGGTCTCCTACAATGAGCAGTTCTTC,CASSSSGVSYNEQFF
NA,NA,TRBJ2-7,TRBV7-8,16,TGTGCCAGCAGCTTTGGAAGGGTGTTGGGGTCCTACGAGCAGTACTTC,CASSFGRVLGSYEQYF
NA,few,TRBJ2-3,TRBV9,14,TGTGCCAGCAGCCTAGACCCGTCGGGGGATACGCAGTATTTT,CASSLDPSGDTQYF
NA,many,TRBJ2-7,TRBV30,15,TGTGCCTGGAGTTTAAGGCCATCTGAACCCTACGAGCAGTACTTC,CAWSLRPSEPYEQYF
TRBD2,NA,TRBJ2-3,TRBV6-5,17,TGTGCCAGCAGTTACCCTAGCGGGAGGGCCAGTAAAGATACGCAGTATTTT,CASSYPSGRASKDTQYF
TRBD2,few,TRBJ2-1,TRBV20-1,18,TGCAGTGCTAGAGATCGGGGCTGGCGAGCGGGAGTGGGGAATGAGCAGTTCTTC,CSARDRGWRAGVGNEQFF
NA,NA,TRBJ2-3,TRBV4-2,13,TGTGCCAGCAGCCAAGTTAACGCGGATACGCAGTATTTT,CASSQVNADTQYF
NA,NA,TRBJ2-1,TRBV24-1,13,TGTGCCACCAGTGACCCGGAGGAGAATGAGCAGTTCTTC,CATSDPEENEQFF
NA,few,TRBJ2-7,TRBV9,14,TGTGCCAGCAGCGTAGACAGGAGCTCCTACGAGCAGTACTTC,CASSVDRSSYEQYF
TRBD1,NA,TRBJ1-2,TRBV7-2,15,TGTGCCAGCAGCTTAGCGCGGCAGGGGGTCTATGGCTACACCTTC,CASSLARQGVYGYTF
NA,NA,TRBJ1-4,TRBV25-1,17,TGTGCCAGCAGTGGTCTCGAGGTTCTTGCAACTAATGAAAAACTGTTTTTT,CASSGLEVLATNEKLFF
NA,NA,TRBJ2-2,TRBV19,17,TGTGCCAGTAGCTTACTCCGGGACCCCACGGGAACCGGGGAGCTGTTTTTT,CASSLLRDPTGTGELFF
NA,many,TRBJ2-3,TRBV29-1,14,TGCAGCGTTGAAAGGGGGGGGCGAACAGATACGCAGTATTTT,CSVERGGRTDTQYF
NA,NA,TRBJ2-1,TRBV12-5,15,TGTGCTAGTGGTTTGGTACGTGTACAGGGCAATGAGCAGTTCTTC,CASGLVRVQGNEQFF
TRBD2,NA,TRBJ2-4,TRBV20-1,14,TGCAGTGCTAGAGGCGGGAGGGCCTTCGGCATTCAGTACTTC,CSARGGRAFGIQYF
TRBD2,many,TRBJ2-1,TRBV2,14,TGTGCCAGCAGTGGGACTAGCACATACAATGAGCAGTTCTTC,CASSGTSTYNEQFF
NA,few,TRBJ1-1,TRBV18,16,TGTGCCAGCTCACCACTCCGACCGGGGAGGGGCACTGAAGCTTTCTTT,CASSPLRPGRGTEAFF
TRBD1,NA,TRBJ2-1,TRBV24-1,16,TGTGCCACCAGTGACCCGGGACAGGGCCGCCCCTACGAGCAGTTCTTC,CATSDPGQGRPYEQFF
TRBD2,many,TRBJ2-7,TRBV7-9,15,TGTGCCAGCAGCCCGGGACTAGCGGCCTCCTACGAGCAGTACTTC,CASSPGLAASYEQYF
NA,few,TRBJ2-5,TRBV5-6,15,TGTGCCAGCAGCTCCCTGCGGCTCCTCCAAGAGACCCAGTACTTC,CASSSLRLLQETQYF
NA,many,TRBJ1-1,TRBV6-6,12,TGTGCCAGCAGTTACTCGGACACCGCCGCTTTCTTT,CASSYSDTAAFF
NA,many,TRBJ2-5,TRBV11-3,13,TGTGCCAGCAGCTTAAGCCCCCAAGAGACCCAGTACTTC,CASSLSPQETQYF
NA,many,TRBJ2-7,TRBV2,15,TGTGCCAGCAGGTTATCGGGACTCCAACTCTACGAGCAGTACTTC,CASRLSGLQLYEQYF
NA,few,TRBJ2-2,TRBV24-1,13,TGTGCCACCGGGACAAGAATCACCGGGGAGCTGTTTTTT,CATGTRITGELFF
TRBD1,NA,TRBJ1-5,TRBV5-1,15,TGCGCCAGCAGCCGCGGGACAGGGGGCAATCAGCCCCAGCATTTT,CASSRGTGGNQPQHF
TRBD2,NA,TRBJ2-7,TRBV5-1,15,TGCGCCAGCAGCTCACAGACTAGCAGTGTAAACGGGCAGTACTTC,CASSSQTSSVNGQYF
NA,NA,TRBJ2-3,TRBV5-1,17,TGCGCCAGCAGCTTGAATAGGATGGGGGGGCCCACAGATACGCAGTATTTT,CASSLNRMGGPTDTQYF
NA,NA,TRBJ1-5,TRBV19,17,TGTGCCAGTACAAGAATGAGTGGTCAAAATAGCAATCAGCCCCAGCATTTT,CASTRMSGQNSNQPQHF
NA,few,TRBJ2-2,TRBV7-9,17,TGTGCCAGCAGCTTAGGGCTAGGACTACCATACACCGGGGAGCTGTTTTTT,CASSLGLGLPYTGELFF
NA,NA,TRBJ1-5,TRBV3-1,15,TGTGCCAGCAGCCAAGACGGCAGCCCGAATCAGCCCCAGCATTTT,CASSQDGSPNQPQHF
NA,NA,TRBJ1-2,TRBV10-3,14,TGTGCCATCAGTGAGAGGAGGGAAACCTATGGCTACACCTTC,CAISERRETYGYTF
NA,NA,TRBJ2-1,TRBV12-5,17,TGTGCTAGTGGTTTGGACCGGGCGAGGGGGTCCTACAATGAGCAGTTCTTC,CASGLDRARGSYNEQFF
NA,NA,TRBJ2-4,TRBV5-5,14,TGTGCCAGCAGTAAGGGGGTAACCAAAAACATTCAGTACTTC,CASSKGVTKNIQYF
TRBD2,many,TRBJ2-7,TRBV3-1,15,TGTGCCAGCAGCCAAGATATAGCGGGAGGAAGAAAGCAGTACTTC,CASSQDIAGGRKQYF
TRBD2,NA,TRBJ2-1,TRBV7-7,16,TGTGCTAGCAGCTCAACTCCGGGACTAGGTATCAATGAGCAGTTCTTC,CASSSTPGLGINEQFF
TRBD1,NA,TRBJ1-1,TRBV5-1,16,TGCGCCAGCAGCTTGGACGGACAGGGGGCATTCACTGAAGCTTTCTTT,CASSLDGQGAFTEAFF
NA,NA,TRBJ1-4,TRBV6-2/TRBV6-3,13,TGTGCCAGCAGTTACGGCAGGGACCGTAAACTGTTTTTT,CASSYGRDRKLFF
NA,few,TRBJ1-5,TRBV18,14,TGTGCCAGCTCACCGAAATCAGGGAATCAGCCCCAGCATTTT,CASSPKSGNQPQHF
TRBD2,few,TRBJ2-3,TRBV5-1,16,TGCGCCAGCAGCTCCTCGAGCGGGAGGGCCTCAGATACGCAGTATTTT,CASSSSSGRASDTQYF
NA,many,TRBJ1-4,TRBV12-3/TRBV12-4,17,TGTGCCAGCAGTCCCCCGCTGGAGGGGCCGATTAATGAAAAACTGTTTTTT,CASSPPLEGPINEKLFF
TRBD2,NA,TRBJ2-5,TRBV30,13,TGTGCCGCCGGACTAGCGGGAGTGGAGACCCAGTACTTC,CAAGLAGVETQYF
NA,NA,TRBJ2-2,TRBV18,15,TGTGCCAGCTCACCACAGGTACAAGCGACCGGGGAGCTGTTTTTT,CASSPQVQATGELFF
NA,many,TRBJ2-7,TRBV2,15,TGTGCCAGCCTCACCCAGCGAAGTTTTTCCTACGAGCAGTACTTC,CASLTQRSFSYEQYF
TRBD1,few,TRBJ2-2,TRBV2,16,TGTGCCAGCACCTTGGTGGGCAGGGGGATGCCCGGGGAGCTGTTTTTT,CASTLVGRGMPGELFF
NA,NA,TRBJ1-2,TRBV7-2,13,TGTGCCGAGGGGCAGGGAGGGGGCTATGGCTACACCTTC,CAEGQGGGYGYTF
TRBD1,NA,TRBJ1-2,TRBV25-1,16,TGTGCCAGCAGTGAAACAGGGGGCAGGCTTAACTATGGCTACACCTTC,CASSETGGRLNYGYTF
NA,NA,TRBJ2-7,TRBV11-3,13,TGTGCCAGCAGCTTTAGGCCCCTCTACGGGCAGTACTTC,CASSFRPLYGQYF
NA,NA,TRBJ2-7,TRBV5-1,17,TGCGCCAGCAGCTTGGGTCGGGACACCCAGAGCTCCTACGAGCAGTACTTC,CASSLGRDTQSSYEQYF
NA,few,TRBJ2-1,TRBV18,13,TGTGCCAGCTCACCAGACAGACACAATGAGCAGTTCTTC,CASSPDRHNEQFF
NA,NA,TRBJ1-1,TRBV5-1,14,TGCGCCAGCAGCTATACAGGGCCACGGACAGAGGCTTTCTTT,CASSYTGPRTEAFF
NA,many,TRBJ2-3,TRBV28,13,TGTGCCAGCAGTTCCCCGACGCCGTATACGCAGTATTTT,CASSSPTPYTQYF
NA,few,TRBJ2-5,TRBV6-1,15,TGTGCCAGCAGTGATTCGCACGGTAGAGTGGAGACCCAGTACTTC,CASSDSHGRVETQYF